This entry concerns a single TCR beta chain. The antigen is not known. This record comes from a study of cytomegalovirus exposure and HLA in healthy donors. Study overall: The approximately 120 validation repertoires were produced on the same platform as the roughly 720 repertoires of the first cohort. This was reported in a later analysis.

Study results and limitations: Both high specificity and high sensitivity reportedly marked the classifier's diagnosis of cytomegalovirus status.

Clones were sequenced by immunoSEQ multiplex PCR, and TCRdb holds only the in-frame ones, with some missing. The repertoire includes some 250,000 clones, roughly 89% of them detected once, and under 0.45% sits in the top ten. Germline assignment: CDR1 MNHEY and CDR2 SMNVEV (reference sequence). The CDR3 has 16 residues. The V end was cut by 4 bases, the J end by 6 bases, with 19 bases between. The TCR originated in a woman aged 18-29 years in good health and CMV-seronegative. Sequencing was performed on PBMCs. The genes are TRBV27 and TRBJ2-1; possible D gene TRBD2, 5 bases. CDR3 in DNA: TGTGCCAGCAGTTCGCTCGGGGTTAGTGGGGTCAATGAGCAGTTCTTC. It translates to CASSSLGVSGVNEQFF.